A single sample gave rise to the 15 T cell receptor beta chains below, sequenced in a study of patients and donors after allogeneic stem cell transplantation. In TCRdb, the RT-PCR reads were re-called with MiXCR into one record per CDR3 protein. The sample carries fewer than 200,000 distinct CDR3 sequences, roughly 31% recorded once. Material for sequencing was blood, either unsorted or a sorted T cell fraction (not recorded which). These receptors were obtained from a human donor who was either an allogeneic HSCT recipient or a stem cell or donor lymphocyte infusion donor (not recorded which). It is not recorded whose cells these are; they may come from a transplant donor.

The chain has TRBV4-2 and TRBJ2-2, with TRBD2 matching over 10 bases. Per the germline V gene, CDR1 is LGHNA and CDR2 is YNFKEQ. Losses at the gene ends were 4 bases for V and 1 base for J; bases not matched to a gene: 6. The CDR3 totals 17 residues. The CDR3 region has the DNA TGTGCCAGCAGCCTCCCGACTAGCGGGTTGAACACCGGGGAGCTGTTTTTT. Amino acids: CASSLPTSGLNTGELFF.

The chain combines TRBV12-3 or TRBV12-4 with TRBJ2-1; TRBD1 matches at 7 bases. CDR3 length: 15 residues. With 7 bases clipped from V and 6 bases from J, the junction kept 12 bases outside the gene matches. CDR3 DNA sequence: TGTGCCAGCACTGCGGCAGGGGGAAACCGCAATGAGCAGTTCTTC. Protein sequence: CASTAAGGNRNEQFF.

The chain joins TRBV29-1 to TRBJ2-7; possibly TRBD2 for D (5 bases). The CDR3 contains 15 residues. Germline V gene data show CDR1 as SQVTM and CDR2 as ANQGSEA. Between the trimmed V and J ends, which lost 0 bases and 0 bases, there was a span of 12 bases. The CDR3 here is CSVEDWTSSSYEQYF. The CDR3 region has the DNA TGCAGCGTTGAAGATTGGACTTCGAGCTCCTACGAGCAGTACTTC.

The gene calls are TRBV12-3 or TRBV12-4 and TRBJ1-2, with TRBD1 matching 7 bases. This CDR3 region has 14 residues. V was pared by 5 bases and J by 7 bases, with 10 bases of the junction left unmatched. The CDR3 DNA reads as TGTGCCAGCAGTCTAGTCGACAGGGCAAGTGGCTACACCTTC. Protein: CASSLVDRASGYTF.

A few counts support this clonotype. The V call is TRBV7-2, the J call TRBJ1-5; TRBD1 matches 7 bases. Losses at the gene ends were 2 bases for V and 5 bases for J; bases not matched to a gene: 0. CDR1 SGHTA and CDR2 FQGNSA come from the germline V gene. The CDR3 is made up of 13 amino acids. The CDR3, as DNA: TGTGCCAGCAGCTTAACAGGGGATCAGCCCCAGCATTTT. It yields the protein CASSLTGDQPQHF.

CDR3 sequence (DNA): TGTGCCAGCTCACCCCCAGACCGATACTCCTACGAGCAGTACTTC. Its protein product is CASSPPDRYSYEQYF. This rearrangement joins TRBV18 to TRBJ2-7; no clear D gene. V lost 3 bases and J lost 0, with 12 bases in between. The germline V gene has CDR1 KGHSH and CDR2 LQKENI. The CDR3 is 15 amino acids.

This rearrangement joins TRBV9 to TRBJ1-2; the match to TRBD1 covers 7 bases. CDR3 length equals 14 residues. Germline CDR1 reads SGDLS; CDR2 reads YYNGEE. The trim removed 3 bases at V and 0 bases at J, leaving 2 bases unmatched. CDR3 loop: CASSGQGSNYGYTF. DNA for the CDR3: TGTGCCAGCAGCGGACAGGGATCTAACTATGGCTACACCTTC.

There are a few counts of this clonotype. The CDR3 DNA sequence: TGTGCCACCTCTGATTACCAAGAGACCCAGTACTTC. The encoded protein is CATSDYQETQYF. The rearrangement uses TRBV24-1 and TRBJ2-5; no clear D gene. The CDR3 contains 12 residues. The germline CDR1 and CDR2 sequences are KGHDR and SFDVKD. The V and J ends lost 9 bases and 0 bases respectively, with 7 bases between them.

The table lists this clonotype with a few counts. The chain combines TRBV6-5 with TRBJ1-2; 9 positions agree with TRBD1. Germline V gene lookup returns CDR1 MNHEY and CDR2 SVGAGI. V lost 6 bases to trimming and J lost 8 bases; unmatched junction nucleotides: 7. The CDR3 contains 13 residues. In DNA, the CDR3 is TGTGCCAGCAGCCCGGGACAGGGAAGGGGCTACACCTTC. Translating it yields CASSPGQGRGYTF.

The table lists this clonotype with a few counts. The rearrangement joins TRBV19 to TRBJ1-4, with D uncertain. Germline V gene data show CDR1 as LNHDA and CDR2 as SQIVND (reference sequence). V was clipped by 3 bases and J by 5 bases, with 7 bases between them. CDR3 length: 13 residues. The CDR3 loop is CASSIVGNEKLFF. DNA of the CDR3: TGTGCCAGTAGTATCGTGGGAAATGAAAAACTGTTTTTT.

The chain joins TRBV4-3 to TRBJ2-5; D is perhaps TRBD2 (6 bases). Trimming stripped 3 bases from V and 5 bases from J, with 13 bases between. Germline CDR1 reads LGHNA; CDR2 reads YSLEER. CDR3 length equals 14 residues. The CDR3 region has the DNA TGCGCCAGCAGCCACAATTCAGGGAGGGAGACCCAGTACTTC. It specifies CASSHNSGRETQYF.

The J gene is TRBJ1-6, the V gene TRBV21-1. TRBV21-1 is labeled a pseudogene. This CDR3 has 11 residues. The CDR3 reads CASISCSPLHF. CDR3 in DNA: TGTGCCAGCATCTCCTGTTCACCCCTCCACTTT.

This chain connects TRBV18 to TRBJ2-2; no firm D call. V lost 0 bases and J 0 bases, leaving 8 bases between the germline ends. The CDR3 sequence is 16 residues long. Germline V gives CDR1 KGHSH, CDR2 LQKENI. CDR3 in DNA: TGTGCCAGCTCACCACCCCGACGTACGAACACCGGGGAGCTGTTTTTT. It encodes CASSPPRRTNTGELFF.

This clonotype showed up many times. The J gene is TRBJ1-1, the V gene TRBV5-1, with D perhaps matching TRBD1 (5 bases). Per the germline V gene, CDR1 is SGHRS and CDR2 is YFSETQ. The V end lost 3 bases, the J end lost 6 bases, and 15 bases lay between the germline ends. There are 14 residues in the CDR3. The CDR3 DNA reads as TGCGCCAGCAGCTGGGGACCGTTAGGGGCTGAAGCTTTCTTT. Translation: CASSWGPLGAEAFF.

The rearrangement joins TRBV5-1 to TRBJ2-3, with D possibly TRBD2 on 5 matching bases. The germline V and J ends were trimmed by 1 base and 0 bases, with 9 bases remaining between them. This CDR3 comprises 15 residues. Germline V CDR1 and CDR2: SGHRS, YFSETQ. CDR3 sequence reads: CASSLTRGSTDTQYF. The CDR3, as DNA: TGCGCCAGCAGCTTGACCCGGGGAAGCACAGATACGCAGTATTTT.